The 17 T cell receptor beta chains below all came from one sample that was sequenced in a study of blood T cell repertoires in COVID-19. Clones were sequenced by immunoSEQ multiplex PCR, and TCRdb holds only the in-frame ones, with some missing. This table has about 63,000 clones, 84% appearing once. Sequenced material: peripheral blood. The receptors shown here come from a human donor in a cohort sampled during active COVID-19.

J is TRBJ1-1 and V is TRBV7-2; no clear D gene. V was trimmed by 2 bases and J by 1 base, leaving 17 bases between them. CDR1 is SGHTA and CDR2 is FQGNSA in the germline V gene. The CDR3 length is 17 residues. The CDR3 here is CASSLSLLSSRNTEAFF. DNA for the CDR3: TGTGCCAGCAGCTTATCCCTACTAAGCTCCAGGAACACTGAAGCTTTCTTT.

Only a few counts were recorded for this clone. The genes are TRBV9 and TRBJ2-1; maybe TRBD2 (6 bases). Germline V gene lookup returns CDR1 SGDLS and CDR2 YYNGEE. CDR3 size: 15 residues. The ends were cut back, 2 bases at V and 1 base at J, with 10 bases in the middle. DNA for the CDR3: TGTGCCAGCAGCGTTTTAGCGGAATCCTACAATGAGCAGTTCTTC. It translates to CASSVLAESYNEQFF.

The chain combines TRBV13 with TRBJ1-1, with D possibly matching TRBD1 (5 bases). The CDR3 contains 14 residues. V was trimmed by 5 bases and J by 8 bases, leaving 18 bases between them. CDR1 and CDR2 (germline): PRHDT, FYEKMQ (reference sequence). The CDR3: CASSLRDSQGEAFF. The CDR3 bases are TGTGCCAGCAGCCTCCGGGACTCCCAAGGGGAAGCTTTCTTT.

The chain combines TRBV7-6 with TRBJ2-2; D is ambiguous. The length of the CDR3 is 13 residues. Germline values: CDR1 SGHVS, CDR2 FNYEAQ. Trimming cost V 3 bases and J 6 bases, with 8 bases left between them. The CDR3 loop reads CASSLSIPGELFF. In DNA form, the CDR3 reads TGTGCCAGCAGCTTGAGTATTCCCGGGGAGCTGTTTTTT.

The sample holds a few counts of this clone. The rearrangement uses TRBV4-3 and TRBJ1-1; D not resolved. Per the germline V gene, CDR1 is LGHNA and CDR2 is YSLEER. Trimming cost V 4 bases and J 3 bases, with 9 bases left between them. The CDR3 contains 13 residues. CDR3 protein: CASSPVVDTEAFF. The CDR3 nucleotides are TGCGCCAGCAGCCCCGTCGTCGACACTGAAGCTTTCTTT.

The CDR3 coding sequence is TGTGCCAGCAGCTTAGGCGCAGCGGGGGCGTCCTACGAGCAGTACTTC. Protein product: CASSLGAAGASYEQYF. The rearrangement links TRBV11-2 to TRBJ2-7; the match to TRBD2 covers 8 bases. V trimming: 1 base; J trimming: 1 base; junction bases outside the gene matches: 6. The CDR3 is 16 residues long. The germline gives CDR1 SGHAT, CDR2 FQNNGV.

The V and J genes are TRBV12-3 or TRBV12-4 and TRBJ2-3; no definite D call. The length of the CDR3 is 13 residues. Trimming stripped 4 bases from V and 1 base from J, with 6 bases between. CDR3 nucleotides: TGTGCCAGCAGTTACCCGGGCACAGATACGCAGTATTTT. Protein product: CASSYPGTDTQYF.

The DNA for the CDR3 is TGTGCCAGTAGTATAAGAGAGGGCAACTATGGCTACACCTTC. Its protein is CASSIREGNYGYTF. The chain has TRBV19 and TRBJ1-2, with D unresolved. In germline, CDR1 is LNHDA, CDR2 SQIVND (reference sequence). The CDR3 totals 14 residues. V was clipped by 2 bases and J by 2 bases, with 9 bases between them. Drawing the rest from reference TRBV19 and TRBJ1-2, the complete variable domain is DGGITQSPKYLFRKEGQNVTLSCEQNLNHDAMYWYRQDPGQGLRLIYYSQIVNDFQKGDIAEGYSVSREKKESFPLTVTSAQKNPTAFYLCASSIREGNYGYTFGSGTRLTVV.

The table lists this clone with a count of one. This sequence joins TRBV21-1 and TRBJ1-4. TRBV21-1 is tagged as a pseudogene. The CDR3 runs to 18 residues. CDR3 sequence: CASSKKRVVLFSGGKLFF. In DNA form, the CDR3 reads TGTGCCAGCAGCAAAAAGAGAGTTGTCCTCTTCTCGGGTGGAAAACTGTTTTTT.

This chain uses TRBV6-1 with TRBJ1-5; D remains unclear. Looked up from germline, CDR1 is MNHNS and CDR2 is SASEGT. This CDR3 spans 13 amino acids. The V and J ends lost 2 bases and 5 bases respectively, with 7 bases between them. The chain's CDR3 is CASSELRDQPQHF. The CDR3 DNA reads as TGTGCCAGCAGTGAATTGAGGGATCAGCCCCAGCATTTT.

The J gene is TRBJ1-6, the V gene TRBV4-3, with D maybe TRBD1 (6 bases). The germline gives CDR1 LGHNA, CDR2 YSLEER. V gave up 5 bases and J gave up 6 bases, with 17 bases separating them. There are 16 residues in the CDR3. CDR3 protein: CASSFQGLPGNSPLHF. CDR3 DNA: TGCGCCAGCAGCTTCCAGGGGCTACCTGGTAATTCACCCCTCCACTTT.

In its sample, this clone was seen once. J is TRBJ1-1 and V is TRBV28; D gene uncertain. Deletions cut 3 bases from V and 7 bases from J, with 6 bases between. Germline CDR1 reads MDHEN; CDR2 reads SYDVKM. CDR3 length: 11 residues. This CDR3 reads CASSLSYEAFF. CDR3 coding DNA: TGTGCCAGCAGTTTGTCCTATGAAGCTTTCTTT.

This chain joins TRBV7-6 and TRBJ1-6; D possibly corresponds to TRBD1 (6 bases). Germline CDR1 SGHVS, CDR2 FNYEAQ. Trimming took off 5 bases at V and 3 bases at J, with 11 bases between the two ends. The CDR3 runs 15 residues. Here the CDR3 DNA reads TGTGCCAGCAGCGCCCGACAGGACTATAATTCACCCCTCCACTTT. This encodes CASSARQDYNSPLHF.

The rearrangement links TRBV27 to TRBJ2-7, with D maybe TRBD2 (5 bases). Per germline, CDR1 MNHEY and CDR2 SMNVEV (reference sequence). V dropped 4 bases and J dropped 4 bases, with 11 bases sitting between them. This CDR3 comprises 13 residues. CDR3 amino acids: CASSSGVAYEQYF. CDR3 bases: TGTGCCAGCAGTTCCGGGGTTGCGTACGAGCAGTACTTC.

This clone was counted once. The chain recombines TRBV27 with TRBJ1-1; D gene uncertain. This CDR3 has 16 residues. CDR1 is MNHEY and CDR2 is SMNVEV in the germline V gene (reference sequence). Between the trimmed V and J ends, which lost 4 bases and 11 bases, there was a span of 26 bases. As DNA, the CDR3 is TGTGCCAGCAGTTCTCTTAGCCAGCTACGACGAAACGGGGCTTTCTTT. Translated: CASSSLSQLRRNGAFF.

The chain carries TRBV3-1 (or the pseudogene TRBV3-2) and TRBJ2-5; 10 bases align to TRBD2. CDR3 size: 16 residues. Unmatched junction bases numbered 7, after V lost 4 bases and J lost 2 bases. Germline CDR1 LGHDT, CDR2 YNNKEL (reference sequence). CDR3 DNA: TGTGCCAGCAGCCCCCGATTACTAGCGGGGCAAGAGACCCAGTACTTC. Its protein product is CASSPRLLAGQETQYF.

This chain joins TRBV29-1 and TRBJ2-5; TRBD2 might be the D (6 bases). CDR1 and CDR2 (germline): SQVTM, ANQGSEA. The V and J ends lost 5 bases and 1 base respectively, with 8 bases between them. This CDR3 spans 12 amino acids. CDR3 residues: CSVNGGQETQYF. The CDR3, as DNA: TGCAGCGTTAACGGGGGCCAAGAGACCCAGTACTTC.